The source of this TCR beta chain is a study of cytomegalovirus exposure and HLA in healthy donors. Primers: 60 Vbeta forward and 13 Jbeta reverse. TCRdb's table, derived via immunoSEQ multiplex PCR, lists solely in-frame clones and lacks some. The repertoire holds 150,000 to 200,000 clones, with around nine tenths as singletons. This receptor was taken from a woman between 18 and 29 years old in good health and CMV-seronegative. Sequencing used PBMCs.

The CDR3 region has the DNA TGTGCCAGCAGCTCGACAGACTCGAACACCGGGGAGCTGTTTTTT. It yields the protein CASSSTDSNTGELFF. The chain joins TRBV7-2 to TRBJ2-2, with D tentatively TRBD1 (5 bases). Germline V CDR1 and CDR2: SGHTA, FQGNSA. Trimming removed 4 bases from V and 0 bases from J, with 9 bases in between. The CDR3 contains 15 residues.